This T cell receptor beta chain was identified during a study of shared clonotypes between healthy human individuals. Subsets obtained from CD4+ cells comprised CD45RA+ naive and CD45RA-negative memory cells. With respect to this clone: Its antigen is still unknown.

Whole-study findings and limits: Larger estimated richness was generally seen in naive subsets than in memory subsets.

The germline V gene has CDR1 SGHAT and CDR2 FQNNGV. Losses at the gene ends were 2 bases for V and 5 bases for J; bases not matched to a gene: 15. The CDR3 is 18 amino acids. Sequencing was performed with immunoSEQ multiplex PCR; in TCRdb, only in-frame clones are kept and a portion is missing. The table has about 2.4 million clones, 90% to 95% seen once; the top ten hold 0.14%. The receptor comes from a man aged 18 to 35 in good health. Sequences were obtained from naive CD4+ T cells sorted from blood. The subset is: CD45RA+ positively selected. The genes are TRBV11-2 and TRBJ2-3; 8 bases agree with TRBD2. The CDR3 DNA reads TGTGCCAGCAGCTTATCGTTTTTCCTAGCGGGTGGGGTAGATACGCAGTATTTT. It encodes CASSLSFFLAGGVDTQYF.